This T cell receptor beta chain was retrieved from a study of T cell clusters in autoimmune cytopenias. Findings and limits, study-wide: Functional roles of the in silico T cell clusters still await experimental validation. TRB repertoire shifts in secondary cytopenia and chronic lymphocytic leukemia mostly reflected lymphoma, not autoimmunity. Healthy donors had approximately 3.3-fold more exclusive TRB clusters than active autoimmune hepatitis patients. No cluster-lack signature appeared between secondary cytopenia and chronic lymphocytic leukemia patients, apparently due to lymphoma masking.

Frequency places this clonotype as medium-sized (0.01 to 0.1%). The antigen is unknown. One tube held mixed TRB-A and TRB-B primer pools for touch-down PCR. One entry per CDR3 protein, without DNA, is what TCRdb gives after re-calling the multiplex PCR reads. The table lists several thousand distinct CDR3 sequences. CDR3 size: 11 residues. Per germline, CDR1 MNHNS and CDR2 SASEGT. TRB amplification used 200 to 250 ng of peripheral blood genomic DNA. The J gene is TRBJ1-3, the V gene TRBV6-1. Sequencing was done on a sample of peripheral blood. The TCR sequence derives from a human donor with an autoimmune cytopenia or autoimmune hepatitis (not recorded which). CDR3 sequence reads: CAGKRSNTIYF.